This T cell receptor beta chain was identified in a study of identical twins. Each cDNA held unique molecular identifiers, and template switching gave it a universal primer site. One entry per CDR3 protein results from TCRdb running MiXCR on the 5' RACE reads. The table has about 890,000 distinct CDR3 sequences, about 12% seen once. These data were also filed under a second study, of yellow fever vaccine responses in identical twins.

The source is a woman between 18 and 29 years old in good health. Sequenced sample: PBMCs.

The CDR3 sequence is CASRPTGGNTEAFF. CDR3 bases: TGTGCCAGCAGACCGACAGGGGGGAACACTGAAGCTTTCTTT. The V call is TRBV12-3 or TRBV12-4, the J call TRBJ1-1; TRBD1 aligns across 9 bases. This CDR3 contains 14 residues. J gave up 1 base and V 6 bases, and 3 bases lay outside the gene matches.